The 15 T cell receptor beta chains given below trace back to one sample, sequenced in a study of cytomegalovirus exposure and HLA in healthy donors. Both 60 Vbeta primers and 13 Jbeta primers went into the PCR. Some clones are missing from TCRdb's copy, which holds only in-frame ones; the method was immunoSEQ multiplex PCR. The data hold tens of thousands of clones, with 80% observed a single time. Sequencing input: PBMCs. These receptors originate from a man aged 45-60 years in good health and CMV-seropositive.

V gene TRBV9 combines with J gene TRBJ2-3; 7 bases are a match to TRBD1. J was trimmed by 4 bases and V by 0 bases; bases with no gene match: 2. The CDR3 totals 14 residues. Germline assignment: CDR1 SGDLS and CDR2 YYNGEE. The CDR3 loop is CASSVGQGPDTQYF. The CDR3 DNA is TGTGCCAGCAGCGTAGGACAGGGCCCAGATACGCAGTATTTT. The variable domain in full, with the rest retrieved from reference TRBV9 and TRBJ2-3, is DSGVTQTPKHLITATGQRVTLRCSPRSGDLSVYWYQQSLDQGLQFLIQYYNGEERAKGNILERFSAQQFPDLHSELNLSSLELGDSALYFCASSVGQGPDTQYFGPGTRLTVL.

The V and J genes are TRBV7-9 and TRBJ2-7; D ambiguous. V lost 1 base, J lost 6 bases, and 10 bases lay in between. The CDR3 has 13 amino acids. Germline V CDR1 and CDR2: SEHNR, FQNEAQ (reference sequence). The CDR3 DNA follows: TGTGCCAGCAGCTTAGTTGCTCGCGGCGAGCAGTACTTC. Translating it yields CASSLVARGEQYF.

This clone was observed a single time. The chain uses TRBV7-8 and TRBJ1-1; D not certain. CDR3 size: 13 residues. Germline V gene lookup returns CDR1 SGHVS and CDR2 FQNEAQ. V dropped 4 bases and J dropped 4 bases, with 10 bases sitting between them. For the CDR3, the DNA is TGTGCCAGCAGCTGGAAAGAGGGCACTGAAGCTTTCTTT. This codes for CASSWKEGTEAFF.

J is TRBJ1-3 and V is TRBV15, with no clear D. The V end lost 2 bases, the J end lost 0 bases, and 8 bases lay between the germline ends. Germline V gives CDR1 LNHNV, CDR2 YYDKDF (reference sequence). There are 15 residues in the CDR3. The CDR3 spells CATSRFRVSGNTIYF. The CDR3 nucleotides read TGTGCCACCAGCAGATTCCGGGTCTCTGGAAACACCATATATTTT.

The chain combines TRBV19 with TRBJ2-7; TRBD1 matches 7 bases. Germline lookup yields CDR1 LNHDA and CDR2 SQIVND (reference sequence). The CDR3 has 15 residues. J lost 3 bases, V lost 0 bases, and 5 bases had no gene match. The DNA for the CDR3 is TGTGCCAGTAGTATAGAGGACAGGCCCCACTACGAGCAGTACTTC. This codes for CASSIEDRPHYEQYF.

The gene calls are TRBV5-1 and TRBJ1-4; D may be TRBD1 (6 bases). Germline V gene lookup returns CDR1 SGHRS and CDR2 YFSETQ. Deletions cut 0 bases from V and 8 bases from J, with 8 bases between. The CDR3 sequence is 13 residues long. CDR3 DNA sequence: TGCGCCAGCAGCTTGGAGGGGGACGAAAAACTGTTTTTT. Translated: CASSLEGDEKLFF.

This chain links TRBV2 with TRBJ2-7; tentative D call: TRBD1 (6 bases). Trimming took off 3 bases at V and 2 bases at J, with 14 bases between the two ends. The germline gives CDR1 SNHLY, CDR2 FYNNEI. The length of the CDR3 is 15 residues. The CDR3 reads CASSEGAGDPYEQYF. In DNA, the CDR3 is TGTGCCAGCAGTGAGGGGGCCGGGGACCCCTACGAGCAGTACTTC.

This clone was observed a single time. The chain employs TRBV27 and TRBJ1-2, with TRBD1 as a possible D gene (6 bases). Trimming pared 7 bases from V and 8 bases from J, leaving 23 bases between. Germline-derived CDR1 and CDR2 are MNHEY and SMNVEV (reference sequence). The CDR3 length is 15 residues. In DNA form, the CDR3 reads TGTGCCAGCACTTCATATGGGGTGGGGGGGCTAGGCTACACCTTC. Its translation is CASTSYGVGGLGYTF.

The chain has TRBV6-5 and TRBJ1-1; 7 bases map to TRBD1. CDR3 length: 12 amino acids. V lost 9 bases, J lost 5 bases, and 6 bases stayed unmatched. Germline V gene sequence: CDR1 MNHEY, CDR2 SVGAGI. CDR3 bases: TGTGCCAGTGGAAAGGGGGCGACTGAAGCTTTCTTT. Its translation: CASGKGATEAFF.

V usage is TRBV30 and J usage is TRBJ1-1, with TRBD1 as a possible D gene (5 bases). There are 13 residues in the CDR3. The germline gives CDR1 GTSNPN, CDR2 SVGIG (reference sequence). V lost 3 bases, J lost 4 bases, and 12 bases lay in between. The CDR3 region has the DNA TGTGCCTGGAGGGAACGGACATCCACTGAAGCTTTCTTT. This codes for CAWRERTSTEAFF.

The V gene is TRBV30, the J gene TRBJ2-7; D remains unclear. V shed 5 bases and J shed 3 bases, with 8 bases lying between them. The CDR3 contains 11 residues. Germline CDR1 and CDR2: GTSNPN and SVGIG (reference sequence). CDR3 DNA: TGTGCCTGGGGTTTCGGCTACGAGCAGTACTTC. Its translation is CAWGFGYEQYF. Combining the CDR3 with reference TRBV30 and TRBJ2-7 gives the whole variable domain SQTIHQWPATLVQPVGSPLSLECTVEGTSNPNLYWYRQAAGRGLQLLFYSVGIGQISSEVPQNLSASRPQDRQFILSSKKLLLSDSGFYLCAWGFGYEQYFGPGTRLTVT.

V and J are TRBV9 and TRBJ2-7; weak D call: TRBD2 (6 bases). The CDR3 runs 15 residues. The germline V and J ends were trimmed by 4 bases and 6 bases, with 20 bases remaining between them. Germline V gene lookup returns CDR1 SGDLS and CDR2 YYNGEE. CDR3 sequence (DNA): TGTGCCAGCAGCCCAGTCGGTCCGGGAGTCGGCGAGCAGTACTTC. It codes for CASSPVGPGVGEQYF.

The V call is TRBV13, the J call TRBJ2-1, with 15 positions matching TRBD2. Germline assignment: CDR1 PRHDT and CDR2 FYEKMQ (reference sequence). This CDR3 is 16 amino acids long. The V gene end was trimmed by 3 bases and the J gene end by 7 bases; junction bases not matched to a gene: 4. CDR3 in amino acids: CASSLPGTSGRNEQFF. Written as DNA, the CDR3 is TGTGCCAGCAGCTTGCCCGGGACTAGCGGGAGGAATGAGCAGTTCTTC.

The V call is TRBV4-3, the J call TRBJ2-7, with D unresolved. Trimming took off 1 base at V and 4 bases at J, with 11 bases between the two ends. Germline loops: CDR1 LGHNA, CDR2 YSLEER. The CDR3 is 14 residues long. CDR3 residues: CASSQVAVGYEQYF. The DNA of the CDR3 is TGCGCCAGCAGCCAAGTTGCGGTTGGGTACGAGCAGTACTTC.

As to this clone: Germline is not matched at one junction end, which may reflect a read error. The chain couples TRBV13 to TRBJ2-1; 9 bases are a match to TRBD2. CDR1 is PRHDT and CDR2 is FYEKMQ in the germline V gene (reference sequence). The CDR3 is 16 residues long. The CDR3 sequence: CASSRATGTSPNEQLF. CDR3 bases: TGTGCCAGCAGCCGAGCAACCGGGACTAGCCCAAATGAGCAGCTCTTC.